Presented here are 20 T cell receptor beta chains from one specimen sequenced in a study of blood T cells in healthy people across ages. For the second PCR, which ran for about 6 to 11 cycles, a sample-barcoded 5' primer and a J-beta primer mix were used. A single record per CDR3 protein comes from TCRdb applying MiXCR to the 5' RACE reads. The top ten hold less than 9% of the sample, which has just under 550,000 distinct CDR3 sequences, 24% seen once. This same sample was also taken into another study, of T cells of mothers and their children.

Material for sequencing was blood. These receptors were collected from a boy between 10 and 17 years old in good health.

This clonotype was seen a handful of times. The rearrangement joins TRBV7-9 to TRBJ2-1; D is undetermined. The germline V gene has CDR1 SEHNR and CDR2 FQNEAQ (reference sequence). CDR3 length equals 16 residues. Trimming shortened V by 3 bases and J by 0 bases, and 12 bases separated the two germline ends. The CDR3 bases are TGTGCCAGCAGCTTGGGTCGACCGAGCTCCTACAATGAGCAGTTCTTC. The encoded protein is CASSLGRPSSYNEQFF.

The chain employs TRBV7-2 and TRBJ2-2, with a possible D match to TRBD2 (5 bases). Trimming cost V 6 bases and J 5 bases, with 16 bases left between them. The CDR3 totals 15 residues. The V gene's germline CDR1 is SGHTA and CDR2 FQGNSA. The CDR3 DNA reads TGTGCCAGCAGGTTCGGCGGAGGTGGAACCGGGGAGCTGTTTTTT. Encoded protein: CASRFGGGGTGELFF. Filled out from reference TRBV7-2 and TRBJ2-2, the complete variable domain reads GAGVSQSPSNKVTEKGKDVELRCDPISGHTALYWYRQSLGQGLEFLIYFQGNSAPDKSGLPSDRFSAERTGGSVSTLTIQRTQQEDSAVYLCASRFGGGGTGELFFGEGSRLTVL.

The J gene is TRBJ2-2, the V gene TRBV6-6; 7 nucleotides match TRBD1. V lost 0 bases and J lost 1; bases outside the gene matches: 2. CDR1 and CDR2 (germline): MNHNY, SVGAGI (reference sequence). The CDR3 covers 16 residues. The chain's CDR3 is CASSYSTGLNTGELFF. CDR3 nucleotide sequence: TGTGCCAGCAGTTACTCGACAGGGCTGAACACCGGGGAGCTGTTTTTT.

This clonotype appeared a few times. V gene TRBV5-1 combines with J gene TRBJ2-5; no clear D. The CDR3 consists of 14 residues. Trimming removed 4 bases from V and 5 bases from J, with 15 bases in between. Looked up from germline, CDR1 is SGHRS and CDR2 is YFSETQ. The CDR3 loop reads CASSPIGRTETQYF. CDR3 DNA sequence: TGCGCCAGCAGCCCAATTGGCCGGACCGAGACCCAGTACTTC.

The rearrangement uses TRBV14 and TRBJ2-5; a weak D match, TRBD1 (6 bases). V dropped 7 bases and J dropped 3 bases, with 18 bases sitting between them. CDR1 SGHDN and CDR2 FVKESK come from the germline V gene. The CDR3 runs 15 residues. The CDR3 reads CASNHGLGDKETQYF. DNA of the CDR3: TGTGCCAGCAACCACGGATTGGGGGACAAAGAGACCCAGTACTTC.

This clonotype was counted only a few times. The chain employs TRBV7-6 and TRBJ2-1; 8 nucleotides agree with TRBD2. The V gene end was trimmed by 5 bases and the J gene end by 8 bases; junction bases not matched to a gene: 5. CDR3 size: 13 residues. The germline V gene encodes CDR1 SGHVS and CDR2 FNYEAQ. DNA for the CDR3: TGTGCCAGCAGCACCCAAGCGGGAGATGAGCAGTTCTTC. Its translation: CASSTQAGDEQFF.

This clonotype was detected ten times or more. This chain joins TRBV7-2 and TRBJ1-1; D is unresolved. V was shortened by 1 base and J by 1 base, with 4 bases between the two germline ends. The CDR3 runs 13 residues. Looked up from germline, CDR1 is SGHTA and CDR2 is FQGNSA. The CDR3 DNA sequence: TGTGCCAGCAGCTTAGGGAGGAACACTGAAGCTTTCTTT. Encoded protein: CASSLGRNTEAFF.

The gene calls are TRBV20-1 and TRBJ1-1, with D tentatively TRBD1 (6 bases). Germline assignment: CDR1 DFQATT and CDR2 SNEGSKA (reference sequence). V lost 5 bases and J lost 4, with 14 bases in between. This CDR3 is 13 amino acids long. CDR3 protein: CSAPRQVSTEAFF. As DNA, the CDR3 is TGCAGTGCTCCGAGACAGGTATCCACTGAAGCTTTCTTT.

CDR3: CASSVGTGPGYTF. As DNA, the CDR3 is TGCGCCAGCAGCGTCGGGACAGGCCCCGGCTACACCTTC. The genes are TRBV5-1 and TRBJ1-2; 8 bases are shared with TRBD1. The germline V gene encodes CDR1 SGHRS and CDR2 YFSETQ. The CDR3 is 13 amino acids. J lost 8 bases, V lost 4 bases, and 7 bases had no gene match.

In its sample, this clonotype was seen a few times. V usage is TRBV3-1 and J usage is TRBJ2-5; TRBD2 aligns across 8 bases. Per the germline V gene, CDR1 is LGHDT and CDR2 is YNNKEL (reference sequence). After removal of 1 base from V and 5 bases from J, the junction contained 12 bases not matched to a gene. This CDR3 region has 17 residues. The CDR3 DNA reads TGTGCCAGCAGCCAAGGGTATGCGGGGGGAGGTCTGGAGACCCAGTACTTC. Translated: CASSQGYAGGGLETQYF.

The rearrangement links TRBV9 to TRBJ2-1; TRBD2 aligns across 9 bases. V was clipped by 3 bases and J by 3 bases; unmatched bases: 1. Germline CDR1 SGDLS, CDR2 YYNGEE. This CDR3 region has 14 residues. CDR3 region: CASSETSGYNEQFF. The DNA of the CDR3 is TGTGCCAGCAGCGAGACTAGCGGCTACAATGAGCAGTTCTTC.

This chain joins TRBV15 and TRBJ1-2; D is possibly TRBD1 (6 bases). CDR1 and CDR2 (germline): LNHNV, YYDKDF (reference sequence). This CDR3 comprises 15 residues. Trimming took 3 bases from V and 1 from J, leaving 12 bases between them. DNA of the CDR3: TGTGCCACCAGCAGGGGAGGGGGAAGTAACTATGGCTACACCTTC. Its protein product is CATSRGGGSNYGYTF.

The count of this clonotype is one. This chain connects TRBV28 to TRBJ2-7; D possibly corresponds to TRBD1 (8 bases). V lost 6 bases to trimming and J lost 3 bases, with 18 bases between them. CDR1 and CDR2 (germline): MDHEN, SYDVKM. CDR3 length equals 15 residues. The CDR3 protein is CASRAPQGGDYEQYF. The CDR3 nucleotides are TGTGCCAGCAGAGCTCCACAGGGGGGGGACTACGAGCAGTACTTC. The whole variable domain, remainder taken from reference TRBV28 and TRBJ2-7, is DVKVTQSSRYLVKRTGEKVFLECVQDMDHENMFWYRQDPGLGLRLIYFSYDVKMKEKGDIPEGYSVSREKKERFSLILESASTNQTSMYLCASRAPQGGDYEQYFGPGTRLTVT.

The chain combines TRBV7-9 with TRBJ2-5, with TRBD1 matching over 8 bases. Near its end, the DNA agrees better with TRBJ2-1, so the J call may be wrong. Looked up from germline, CDR1 is SEHNR and CDR2 is FQNEAQ (reference sequence). The CDR3 has 16 amino acids. CDR3 DNA: TGTGCCAGCAGCTTATATCTGACAGGGGCCCACAATGAGCAGTTCTTC. It encodes CASSLYLTGAHNEQFF.

Comment on this clonotype: A read error may account for a junction end that differs from germline. The rearrangement links TRBV12-3 or TRBV12-4 to TRBJ1-4; no clear D. The CDR3 has 12 amino acids. For the CDR3, the DNA is TGTGCCAGCAGTTTACGCGATCAGGTGAAGTCTTTT. Residues: CASSLRDQVKSF.

This chain uses TRBV7-2 with TRBJ2-7; no clear D gene. The CDR3 totals 14 residues. CDR1 is SGHTA, CDR2 FQGNSA, per germline. V dropped 1 base and J dropped 0 bases, with 7 bases sitting between them. The DNA for the CDR3 is TGTGCCAGCAGCTTAGTATTCGGCTCCTACGAGCAGTACTTC. Amino acid sequence: CASSLVFGSYEQYF.

The chain uses TRBV28 and TRBJ2-5; 7 positions match TRBD1. The J call is doubtful: the DNA matches TRBJ2-7 better. The CDR3 is made up of 15 amino acids. Germline CDR1 reads MDHEN; CDR2 reads SYDVKM. The CDR3 spells CASRYHLQGTYEQYF. The CDR3 bases are TGTGCCAGCAGATACCACCTACAGGGGACCTACGAGCAGTACTTC.

This clonotype showed up just once. This rearrangement joins TRBV20-1 to TRBJ2-1; 11 bases match TRBD1. The CDR3 consists of 18 residues. J was trimmed by 3 bases and V by 2 bases; bases with no gene match: 12. Germline V gene data show CDR1 as DFQATT and CDR2 as SNEGSKA (reference sequence). The CDR3 DNA sequence: TGCAGTGCTAGAATGTTAGGACAGGGGGCTTCGAGCTACAATGAGCAGTTCTTC. Protein sequence: CSARMLGQGASSYNEQFF.

The V and J genes are TRBV27 and TRBJ1-4; 7 bases match TRBD1. The V segment lost 5 bases and the J segment 5 bases; nucleotides outside the gene matches: 11. The germline V gene encodes CDR1 MNHEY and CDR2 SMNVEV (reference sequence). There are 16 residues in the CDR3. The CDR3 nucleotides are TGTGCCAGCAGTCACTACCGGGACAGCCGGAATGAAAAACTGTTTTTT. Its protein product is CASSHYRDSRNEKLFF.

This rearrangement joins TRBV15 to TRBJ2-5; 9 nucleotides match TRBD1. Germline V CDR1 and CDR2: LNHNV, YYDKDF (reference sequence). The CDR3 contains 15 residues. V gave up 3 bases and J gave up 4 bases; unmatched junction bases: 6. The CDR3 sequence: CATSSVDRGVETQYF. CDR3 bases: TGTGCCACCAGCAGCGTGGACAGGGGCGTAGAGACCCAGTACTTC. Complete variable domain (other parts from reference TRBV15 and TRBJ2-5): DAMVIQNPRYQVTQFGKPVTLSCSQTLNHNVMYWYQQKSSQAPKLLFHYYDKDFNNEADTPDNFQSRRPNTSFCFLDIRSPGLGDTAMYLCATSSVDRGVETQYFGPGTRLLVL.